Sequencing of this TCR beta chain was carried out in a study of cytomegalovirus exposure and HLA in healthy donors. Study-level background: When 350 to 400 donors were genotyped, roughly 82% of them were found to fall in the Caucasian-associated ancestry cluster. The study's findings and limits: Per a prior analysis, the majority of TCR beta V segments were productive roughly 87% or roughly 30% of the time.

As for this clone: No antigen is known for it.

CDR1 is SNHLY, CDR2 FYNNEI, per germline. The CDR3 is 16 residues long. Trimming stripped 5 bases from V and 0 bases from J, with 14 bases between. With 60 Vbeta and 13 Jbeta primers, the PCR was carried out. Generated by immunoSEQ multiplex PCR, the TCRdb table keeps only in-frame clones and is missing some. This table has roughly 140,000 clones, about four fifths appearing once. Sequenced: PBMCs. The chain recombines TRBV2 with TRBJ2-1, with TRBD2 as a possible D gene (6 bases). The origin of this receptor is a man aged 45-65 years in good health and CMV-seropositive. CDR3 in amino acids: CASSPPSALSYNEQFF. As DNA, the CDR3 is TGTGCCAGCAGTCCACCTAGCGCCCTCTCCTACAATGAGCAGTTCTTC.